This T cell receptor (beta chain) was sequenced for a study of Siglec-9 on CD8 T cells in melanoma. Whole-study findings and limits: An effector memory CD8+ subset marked by Siglec-9 reportedly appeared to gather in melanoma.

There are a few counts of this clone. Its target is not known. Repertoires were generated with immunoSEQ multiplex PCR, while TCRdb's copy carries only in-frame clones and drops some. Of tens of thousands of clones listed, about 80% are singletons. V shed 4 bases and J shed 5 bases, with 9 bases lying between them. Germline V gene sequence: CDR1 SQVTM, CDR2 ANQGSEA. The CDR3 has 12 amino acids. V usage is TRBV29-1 and J usage is TRBJ1-5; D gene ambiguous. Specimen: Siglec-9- CD8+ T cells sorted from blood. This TCR came from a human donor in good health. This CDR3 is CSVGQDYQPQHF. CDR3 DNA: TGCAGCGTTGGTCAGGACTATCAGCCCCAGCATTTT.